This TCR beta chain was captured in a study of vaccination and CD4 T cells after COVID-19 (dated by TCRdb to 2021 to 2024). Context from the whole study: Convalescent patients had a positive SARS-CoV-2 result on nasal swab PCR, and of these patients, several had mild disease and one had severe disease. The convalescent cohort comprised six males and four females, including two Hispanic individuals, seven Caucasians, two Asians and one multiracial person. Participants received two doses of either the Pfizer-BioNTech BNT162b2 vaccine (n=8) or the Moderna mRNA-1273 vaccine (n=2). Post-COVID blood samples from convalescent patients were collected a median of roughly 100 days after diagnosis, with a range of roughly 35 to 161 days. Post-vaccine blood samples were obtained a median of around 67 days after the second vaccine dose, with a range of roughly 13 to 250 days. For stimulating the cultures, overlapping spike peptide pools were used, derived from SARS-CoV-2 as well as from the common cold coronaviruses HCoV-NL63, HCoV-OC43 and HCoV-229E. Control cultures used a CEFX viral epitope pool as positive control, an HIV-1 Nef peptide pool as negative control, or no peptide. In approximately eleven COVID-19 convalescent patients and a handful of infection-naive healthy vaccine recipients, the spike-specific CD4+ TCR repertoire before mRNA vaccination was compared with the repertoire after mRNA vaccination.

Results the study describes overall, beyond this receptor: Of the vaccine-specific clones found in convalescent patients, nearly all (304 of 307) were mono-reactive for SARS-CoV-2 spike instead of being cross-reactive with common cold coronaviruses. An increase in the median number of SARS-CoV-2-reactive clonotypes from around 20 after infection to roughly 38 after vaccination was observed, but the change was not found to be significant. Among convalescent patients, a median about 87% of the SARS-CoV-2-reactive clones seen after vaccination appeared only after vaccination, which suggests priming specific to the vaccine. Only a relatively small number of convalescent patients were included in the study, and early timepoints following natural infection were not analyzed.

The CDR3 has 14 amino acids, counting the end cysteine and phenylalanine. Kept here is only the CDR3 DNA, which spans 42 bases and is read in frame from base 1. To note about this clonotype: Its antigen remains unidentified. The record has no base qualities; no much larger clone is one base away.

Reading the label with the study, this specimen's treatment or condition is: roughly ten-day PBMC culture with coronavirus spike peptide pools or control peptides (ViraFEST assay). The ViraFEST assay was used in the study, in which antigen-specific T cells were expanded with peptide pools and expanded clonotypes were subsequently identified by TCR sequencing. The positive SARS-CoV-2 PCR tests of the convalescent patients were dated from March to December 2020, before the Alpha, Beta and Delta variants emerged in the United States. Each well held 2 million to 2.5 million PBMCs cultured with roughly 9.2 ug/ml peptide pools in IMDM containing around 5% human AB serum and roughly 10 IU/ml IL-2. Half of the culture medium was replaced with fresh IL-2-containing medium on days 3 and 7. Once the cells had been in culture for ten to eleven days, the EasySep CD4+ T cell isolation kit was used to isolate CD4+ T cells by negative selection. Ficoll-Paque Plus gradient centrifugation was used to isolate PBMCs from whole blood, and the isolated PBMCs were then either used fresh or cryopreserved at -140C. Each culture condition was generally run in triplicate wells.

The method was PCR. DNA from cultured CD4+ T cells was subjected to TCR sequencing with the Oncomine TCR Beta short-read assay at the Johns Hopkins FTIC core. The QIAamp micro DNA kit was used to extract genomic DNA from the cultured CD4+ T cells. The Oncomine TCR Beta libraries from cultured CD4+ T cells were pooled using unique dual indexes and then sequenced on an Illumina iSeq 100. The authors processed their data as follows. Non-productive sequences were removed, and CDR3s that did not start with C, did not end with F or W, or were shorter than 7 amino acids were discarded. Antigen-specific clonotypes were identified with the MANAFEST web application by comparing peptide-stimulated wells with reference and other culture wells. An FDR below 0.05, an odds ratio above 5, and a productive frequency above 0.1% in at least two of three replicate wells were required for clones to be considered positive. Clonotypes that were significantly expanded in both SARS-CoV-2 spike wells and at least one common cold coronavirus spike condition were defined as cross-reactive. Using R version 3.6.1, CDR3 homology was evaluated through Levenshtein distances (stringdist) along with unrooted phylogenetic trees (ape). The public reads were reanalyzed by TCRdb: fastp trimming at Q25, MiXCR alignment, in-frame beta chains only. Each record represents a unique CDR3 protein, reported with the most common genes and DNA among its rows. These V and J calls derive from TCRdb rather than the authors' analysis. This sample gives some 10,000 distinct CDR3 sequences in total; 45% to 60% of them show up just once. The ten largest clones add up to approximately 20% of the sample.

Sequenced material: CD4+ T cells from blood, cultured in vitro. This clonotype was obtained from a human donor who had recovered from COVID-19. The chain is encoded by TRBV21-1 joined to TRBJ1-2; the D call in the table, TRBD1, was not verified against the DNA. TRBV21-1 corresponds to a pseudogene. The bases read TGTGCCAGCAGCAAAGAGGCAAAGGGGGTTGGCTACACCTTC. It is translated as CASSKEAKGVGYTF.